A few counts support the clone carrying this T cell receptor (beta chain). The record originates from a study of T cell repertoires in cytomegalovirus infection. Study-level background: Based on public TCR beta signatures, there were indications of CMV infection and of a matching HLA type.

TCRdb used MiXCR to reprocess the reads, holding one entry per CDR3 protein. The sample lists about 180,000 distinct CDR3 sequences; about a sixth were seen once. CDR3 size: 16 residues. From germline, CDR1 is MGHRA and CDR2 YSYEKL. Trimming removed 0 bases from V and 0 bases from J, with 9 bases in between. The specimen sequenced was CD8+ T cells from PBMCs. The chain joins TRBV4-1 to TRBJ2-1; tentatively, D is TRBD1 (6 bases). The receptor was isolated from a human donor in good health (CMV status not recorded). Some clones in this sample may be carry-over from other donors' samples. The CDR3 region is CASSQDWGPSYNEQFF. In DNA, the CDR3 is TGCGCCAGCAGCCAAGATTGGGGGCCCTCCTACAATGAGCAGTTCTTC.